This TCR beta chain comes out of a study of T cell changes during pregnancy in multiple sclerosis. CDR1 is SGDLS, CDR2 YYNGEE, per germline. The CDR3 runs 14 residues. The V gene lost 4 bases and the J gene lost 6 bases, with 11 bases spanning the gap. TCRdb keeps only in-frame clones here, not all; method: immunoSEQ multiplex PCR. This table holds about 73,000 clones, about 92% found once. The chain joins TRBV9 to TRBJ1-6; no definite D call. This TCR was sampled from a female donor in good health, enrolled as a control in a pregnancy study. Specimen: peripheral blood, collected in the second trimester of pregnancy. The CDR3 loop is CASSPSGGNSPLHF. CDR3 nucleotides: TGTGCCAGCAGCCCTAGTGGCGGTAATTCACCCCTCCACTTT.